The 14 T cell receptor beta chains in this list originate from one sample, sequenced in a study of CD8+CD57+ T cells in acquired aplastic anemia. According to the study, genomic DNA was the template for TCR beta VDJ and CDR3 profiling. TCRdb re-called the reads with MiXCR, one entry per CDR3 protein. The repertoire includes hundreds of thousands of distinct CDR3 sequences, about 50% of them detected once, and around 1.3% sits in the top ten. The patients chosen for sequencing had shown expansion of CD8+CD57+ cells (detected by flow cytometry). The sample comprised sorted CD4+, CD8+, or CD8+CD57+ T cells (not recorded which) from PBMCs. These receptors all stem from a human donor with aplastic anemia.

The table lists this clonotype with a few counts. The chain joins TRBV7-6 to TRBJ2-5, with D unclear. The germline V gene has CDR1 SGHVS and CDR2 FNYEAQ. This CDR3 is built from 14 residues. With 0 bases removed from V and 4 bases from J, the gap between germline ends came to 9 bases. As DNA, the CDR3 is TGTGCCAGCAGCTTAGCGCCGGATTTAGAGACCCAGTACTTC. This codes for CASSLAPDLETQYF.

This clonotype came up many times. The V gene is TRBV9, the J gene TRBJ2-1; D may be TRBD2 (6 bases). Trimming stripped 3 bases from V and 5 bases from J, with 15 bases between. This CDR3 contains 15 residues. Germline CDR1 and CDR2: SGDLS and YYNGEE. In DNA form, the CDR3 reads TGTGCCAGCAGCGCCTATTTCCTAGCGAACAATGAGCAGTTCTTC. It encodes CASSAYFLANNEQFF.

This clonotype was seen only a few times. The chain recombines TRBV15 with TRBJ2-3; no firm D call. This CDR3 contains 12 residues. Trimming took 6 bases from V and 2 from J, leaving 6 bases between them. The germline CDR1 and CDR2 sequences are LNHNV and YYDKDF (reference sequence). CDR3 residues: CATRQSTDTQYF. The CDR3 coding sequence is TGTGCCACCAGGCAATCCACAGATACGCAGTATTTT.

This clonotype came up a few times. One end of the junction varies from germline; a read error may be responsible. This sequence joins TRBV5-1 and TRBJ1-2; D possibly corresponds to TRBD1 (6 bases). This CDR3 spans 13 amino acids. Germline V CDR1 and CDR2: SGHRS, YFSETQ. The CDR3 nucleotides read TGCGCCAGCAGCTTGAGGGGGGATTATGGTTACACCTTC. Its translation is CASSLRGDYGYTF.

V gene TRBV7-2 combines with J gene TRBJ2-7, with D uncertain. The germline V and J ends were trimmed by 5 bases and 2 bases, with 19 bases remaining between them. The V gene's germline CDR1 is SGHTA and CDR2 FQGNSA. The CDR3 totals 16 residues. CDR3 in amino acids: CASSQGFSASPYEQYF. The DNA for the CDR3 is TGTGCCAGCAGCCAAGGCTTTTCGGCGAGCCCCTACGAGCAGTACTTC.

This clonotype appeared many times. This sequence joins TRBV2 and TRBJ1-5; 7 bases match TRBD1. The CDR3 is 15 residues long. Germline V gene sequence: CDR1 SNHLY, CDR2 FYNNEI. V shed 4 bases and J 4 bases; nucleotides not matched to a gene: 7. The CDR3 DNA follows: TGTGCCAGCAGTGGTAGGGCAGGGGGTAATCAGCCCCAGCATTTT. It translates to CASSGRAGGNQPQHF.

V and J are TRBV10-3 and TRBJ2-7, with D perhaps given as TRBD1 or TRBD2 (7 bases each). Germline V gene sequence: CDR1 ENHRY, CDR2 SYGVKD. This CDR3 is 15 amino acids long. The V end lost 7 bases, the J end lost 0 bases, and 16 bases lay between the germline ends. The CDR3 DNA reads as TGTGCCATCACGCCGGCGGGGGACAGCTCCTACGAGCAGTACTTC. Protein: CAITPAGDSSYEQYF.

This clonotype was recorded at least ten times. The J gene is TRBJ2-7, the V gene TRBV27, with D possibly being TRBD1 (6 bases). The germline V gene has CDR1 MNHEY and CDR2 SMNVEV (reference sequence). The length of the CDR3 is 15 residues. V gave up 5 bases and J gave up 1 base, with 15 bases separating them. The CDR3, as DNA: TGTGCCAGCAGTCCTCAGGGGCCTTTATCCTACGAGCAGTACTTC. Translation: CASSPQGPLSYEQYF.

This sequence joins TRBV5-4 and TRBJ2-7, with D perhaps being TRBD1 or TRBD2 (5 bases each). Trimming shortened V by 8 bases and J by 6 bases, and 15 bases separated the two germline ends. This CDR3 has 12 residues. The germline CDR1 and CDR2 sequences are SGHNT and YYREEE (reference sequence). CDR3 nucleotide sequence: TGTGCCAGTATGGGGGTTCACGGCGAGCAGTACTTC. It is translated as CASMGVHGEQYF. Complete variable domain (other parts from reference TRBV5-4 and TRBJ2-7): ETGVTQSPTHLIKTRGQQVTLRCSSQSGHNTVSWYQQALGQGPQFIFQYYREEENGRGNFPPRFSGLQFPNYSSELNVNALELDDSALYLCASMGVHGEQYFGPGTRLTVT.

This clonotype showed up many times. The chain has TRBV9 and TRBJ2-3, with D unresolved. V was cut by 3 bases and J by 1 base, with 6 bases left in between. The CDR3 runs to 13 residues. CDR1 SGDLS and CDR2 YYNGEE come from the germline V gene. In nucleotides, the CDR3 is TGTGCCAGCAGCGCGACTCGCACAGATACGCAGTATTTT. It codes for CASSATRTDTQYF.

The chain uses TRBV2 and TRBJ2-1; D gene unclear. Per the germline V gene, CDR1 is SNHLY and CDR2 is FYNNEI. This CDR3 contains 12 residues. Trimming took 1 base from V and 14 from J, leaving 12 bases between them. CDR3 protein: CASSEDSGVEFF. The CDR3 DNA follows: TGTGCCAGCAGTGAAGACTCGGGCGTGGAGTTCTTC. Full variable domain (outside the CDR3, taken from reference TRBV2 and TRBJ2-1): EPEVTQTPSHQVTQMGQEVILRCVPISNHLYFYWYRQILGQKVEFLVSFYNNEISEKSEIFDDQFSVERPDGSNFTLKIRSTKLEDSAMYFCASSEDSGVEFFGPGTRLTVL.

This clonotype came up many times. The CDR3 coding sequence is TGCGCCTCAAGGACAGGGGGCGCCGGCTACACCTTC. As protein: CASRTGGAGYTF. The J gene is TRBJ1-2, the V gene TRBV5-1; TRBD1 agrees at 11 bases. CDR3 size: 12 residues. The germline V gene encodes CDR1 SGHRS and CDR2 YFSETQ. Trimming removed 10 bases from V and 8 bases from J; junction bases left unmatched: 7. Looking up the rest from reference TRBV5-1 and TRBJ1-2 gives the full variable domain: KAGVTQTPRYLIKTRGQQVTLSCSPISGHRSVSWYQQTPGQGLQFLFEYFSETQRNKGNFPGRFSGRQFSNSRSEMNVSTLELGDSALYLCASRTGGAGYTFGSGTRLTVV.

The gene calls are TRBV7-2 and TRBJ1-5, with no clear D. The germline V and J ends were trimmed by 1 base and 0 bases, with 7 bases remaining between them. Germline CDR1 SGHTA, CDR2 FQGNSA. The CDR3 has 15 amino acids. CDR3 residues: CASSLVTNSNQPQHF. DNA of the CDR3: TGTGCCAGCAGCTTAGTGACAAATAGCAATCAGCCCCAGCATTTT.

This clonotype was seen more than once but under ten times. The rearrangement joins TRBV13 to TRBJ1-2; D not resolved. V was trimmed by 0 bases and J by 6 bases, leaving 5 bases between them. The germline V gene encodes CDR1 PRHDT and CDR2 FYEKMQ (reference sequence). This CDR3 is built from 12 residues. CDR3 nucleotides: TGTGCCAGCAGCTTAGGCGGGGATGGCTACACCTTC. It specifies CASSLGGDGYTF.